Below are 18 T cell receptor beta chains sequenced from a single sample in a study of T cell repertoires in cytomegalovirus infection. TCRdb used MiXCR to reprocess the reads, holding one entry per CDR3 protein. The sample contains approximately 190,000 distinct CDR3 sequences, roughly 27% of which appear only once. Sample: PBMCs. Receptors originate from a human donor in good health (CMV status not recorded). Some clones in this sample may be carry-over from other donors' samples.

This clonotype was detected a few times. The V and J genes are TRBV6-6 and TRBJ2-3; 7 bases agree with TRBD2. There are 15 residues in the CDR3. V shed 2 bases and J 6 bases; nucleotides not matched to a gene: 8. Germline loops: CDR1 MNHNY, CDR2 SVGAGI (reference sequence). The CDR3 DNA follows: TGTGCCAGCAGTTACCTGGGGAGGGGAGCGGATACGCAGTATTTT. Amino acid sequence: CASSYLGRGADTQYF.

This chain joins TRBV19 and TRBJ1-5, with D tentatively TRBD1 (5 bases). Trimming cost V 5 bases and J 5 bases, with 10 bases left between them. Germline values: CDR1 LNHDA, CDR2 SQIVND (reference sequence). This CDR3 contains 13 residues. The CDR3 DNA reads TGTGCCAGTAGTCCAGGACACTATCAGCCCCAGCATTTT. Its protein is CASSPGHYQPQHF.

This clonotype was counted ten times or more. The chain combines TRBV7-2 with TRBJ1-3; D unclear. CDR1 is SGHTA and CDR2 is FQGNSA in the germline V gene. Between the trimmed V and J ends, which lost 3 bases and 3 bases, there was a span of 3 bases. This CDR3 has 12 residues. Written as DNA, the CDR3 is TGTGCCAGCAGCTTCAATGGAAACACCATATATTTT. This sequence encodes CASSFNGNTIYF.

This sequence joins TRBV2 and TRBJ1-1; TRBD1 agrees at 8 bases. Losses at the gene ends were 5 bases for V and 5 bases for J; bases not matched to a gene: 7. Germline CDR1 reads SNHLY; CDR2 reads FYNNEI. The CDR3 contains 14 residues. The CDR3: CASSFDRGETEAFF. In DNA, the CDR3 is TGTGCCAGCAGTTTCGACAGGGGAGAAACTGAAGCTTTCTTT.

This clonotype was picked up many times. This chain joins TRBV7-2 and TRBJ1-1; D unclear. Germline CDR1 reads SGHTA; CDR2 reads FQGNSA. Trimming pared 5 bases from V and 3 bases from J, leaving 7 bases between. The length of the CDR3 is 12 residues. The CDR3 region has the DNA TGTGCCAGCAGCCCCGATCACACTGAAGCTTTCTTT. Its translation: CASSPDHTEAFF.

This clonotype has only a few counts. For the CDR3, the DNA is TGTGCCAGCAGTTTACTTGACACAGATACGCAGTATTTT. Translation gives CASSLLDTDTQYF. The rearrangement uses TRBV12-3 or TRBV12-4 and TRBJ2-3; D is unresolved. This CDR3 spans 13 amino acids. V lost 2 bases, J lost 2 bases, and 5 bases lay in between.

This chain uses TRBV19 with TRBJ2-2; TRBD2 is a possible D gene (5 bases). The CDR3 is 16 amino acids. The germline V gene has CDR1 LNHDA and CDR2 SQIVND (reference sequence). Deletions cut 9 bases from V and 1 base from J, with 18 bases between. The CDR3 DNA sequence: TGTGCCAGCATAGACGAGCGGAGCTTGAACACCGGGGAGCTGTTTTTT. Translating gives CASIDERSLNTGELFF.

This clonotype was seen more than once but under ten times. The V gene is TRBV25-1, the J gene TRBJ2-1; 12 nucleotides agree with TRBD2. V shed 5 bases, J shed 2 bases, and the junction held 16 bases outside the gene matches. The CDR3 runs to 20 residues. Germline V gene sequence: CDR1 MGHDK, CDR2 SYGVNS. The CDR3 bases are TGTGCCAGCAGTCTCGGGGGCCGAACTAGCGGGGGGAAGACCTACAATGAGCAGTTCTTC. Translated: CASSLGGRTSGGKTYNEQFF.

Only a few counts were recorded for this clonotype. The J gene is TRBJ1-1, the V gene TRBV5-5; D is unresolved. Deletions cut 6 bases from V and 1 base from J, with 13 bases between. The length of the CDR3 is 14 residues. CDR1 is SGHKS and CDR2 is YYEKEE in the germline V gene (reference sequence). CDR3 protein: CASTQESKNTEAFF. The CDR3 bases are TGTGCCAGCACACAAGAGTCGAAGAACACTGAAGCTTTCTTT.

This sequence joins TRBV6-5 and TRBJ2-7, with 11 bases matching TRBD1. This CDR3 contains 14 residues. V lost 10 bases, J lost 6 bases, and 11 bases stayed unmatched. In germline, CDR1 is MNHEY, CDR2 SVGAGI. CDR3 DNA: TGTGCCACCAATGACCGGACAGGGGGCGGCGAGCAGTACTTC. Encoded protein: CATNDRTGGGEQYF.

The rearrangement joins TRBV7-2 to TRBJ1-6; D gene unclear. CDR1 is SGHTA and CDR2 is FQGNSA in the germline V gene. The CDR3 totals 16 residues. V lost 5 bases and J 10 bases, leaving 21 bases between the germline ends. The CDR3 is CASSLTTARLKSPLHF. The CDR3 DNA reads as TGTGCCAGCAGCCTAACAACGGCCCGCCTTAAATCACCCCTCCACTTT.

This clonotype occurred once. The germline gene is not matched at one end of the junction; a read error may be the cause. The J gene is TRBJ1-1, the V gene TRBV19; the D is unclear. This CDR3 has 16 amino acids. The germline CDR1 and CDR2 sequences are LNHDA and SQIVND (reference sequence). This CDR3 reads CASSTLKMLLNTEAFF. CDR3 coding DNA: TGTGCCAGTAGTACCCTTAAGATGTTACTTAACACCGAAGCTTTCTTT. Using reference TRBV19 and TRBJ1-1 for the parts outside the CDR3, the full variable domain is DGGITQSPKYLFRKEGQNVTLSCEQNLNHDAMYWYRQDPGQGLRLIYYSQIVNDFQKGDIAEGYSVSREKKESFPLTVTSAQKNPTAFYLCASSTLKMLLNTEAFFGQGTRLTVV.

J is TRBJ1-2 and V is TRBV29-1; D gene uncertain. This CDR3 spans 11 amino acids. Germline V gene data show CDR1 as SQVTM and CDR2 as ANQGSEA. Trimming shortened V by 4 bases and J by 4 bases, and 7 bases separated the two germline ends. The CDR3 loop reads CSVGEGYGYTF. In nucleotides, the CDR3 is TGCAGCGTTGGTGAGGGCTATGGCTACACCTTC.

The rearrangement links TRBV7-6 to TRBJ1-1, with a tentative D call TRBD1 (6 bases). V lost 8 bases, J lost 3 bases, and 16 bases lay in between. The length of the CDR3 is 14 residues. The germline CDR1 and CDR2 sequences are SGHVS and FNYEAQ. Written as DNA, the CDR3 is TGTGCCAGCCGACAGGATGAGGGGGACACTGAAGCTTTCTTT. This gives the protein CASRQDEGDTEAFF.

The chain links TRBV7-9 to TRBJ2-5; 8 bases align to TRBD1. The V segment lost 4 bases and the J segment 5 bases; nucleotides outside the gene matches: 6. The CDR3 sequence is 14 residues long. Germline CDR1 is SEHNR and CDR2 is FQNEAQ (reference sequence). The CDR3 coding sequence is TGTGCCAGCAGCTCCCGGACAGGGTGGGAGACCCAGTACTTC. It specifies CASSSRTGWETQYF.

The chain uses TRBV5-4 and TRBJ2-5; tentatively, D is TRBD1 (5 bases). V was cut by 4 bases and J by 7 bases, with 20 bases left in between. The CDR3 extends over 15 amino acids. Germline V gene sequence: CDR1 SGHNT, CDR2 YYREEE (reference sequence). Written as DNA, the CDR3 is TGTGCCAGCAGCGTTGTAGCCAGGGCTGAAGGGACCCAGTACTTC. Residues: CASSVVARAEGTQYF.

This clonotype occurred many times. V is TRBV7-2 and J is TRBJ2-5; D gene uncertain. Trimming cost V 5 bases and J 1 base, with 14 bases left between them. CDR3 length: 15 residues. Looked up from germline, CDR1 is SGHTA and CDR2 is FQGNSA. The CDR3 bases are TGTGCCAGCAGCCTTCGTCCTCCCGGCCAAGAGACCCAGTACTTC. Amino acids: CASSLRPPGQETQYF.

A few counts support this clonotype. The gene calls are TRBV20-1 and TRBJ2-7; possible D gene TRBD2, 6 bases. The V and J ends lost 2 bases and 5 bases respectively, with 22 bases between them. The CDR3 contains 16 residues. Germline assignment: CDR1 DFQATT and CDR2 SNEGSKA (reference sequence). CDR3 DNA sequence: TGCAGTGCTAGACCTCCCGACGCGGGGCTAGCCCACGAGCAGTACTTC. It specifies CSARPPDAGLAHEQYF.